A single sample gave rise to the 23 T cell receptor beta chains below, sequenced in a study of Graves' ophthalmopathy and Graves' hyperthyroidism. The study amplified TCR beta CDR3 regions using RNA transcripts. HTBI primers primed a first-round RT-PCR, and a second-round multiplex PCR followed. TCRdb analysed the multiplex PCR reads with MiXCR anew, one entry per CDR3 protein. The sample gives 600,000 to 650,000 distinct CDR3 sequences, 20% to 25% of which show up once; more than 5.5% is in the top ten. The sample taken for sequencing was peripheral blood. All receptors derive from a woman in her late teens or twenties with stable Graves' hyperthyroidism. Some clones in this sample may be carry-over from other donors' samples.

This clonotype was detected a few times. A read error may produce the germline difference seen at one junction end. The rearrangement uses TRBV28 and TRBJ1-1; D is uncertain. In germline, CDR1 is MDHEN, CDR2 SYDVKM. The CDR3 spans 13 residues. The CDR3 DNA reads TGTGCCAGCAGAAACGATATGAACACTGATGCTTTCTTT. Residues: CASRNDMNTDAFF.

CDR3 loop: CASSHDRNNQPQHF. In nucleotides, the CDR3 is TGTGCCAGCAGTCACGACCGAAACAATCAGCCCCAGCATTTT. This sequence joins TRBV28 and TRBJ1-5; D unclear. The CDR3 is made up of 14 amino acids. Per germline, CDR1 MDHEN and CDR2 SYDVKM. The V and J ends lost 5 bases and 3 bases respectively, with 11 bases between them. Looking up the rest from reference TRBV28 and TRBJ1-5 gives the full variable domain: DVKVTQSSRYLVKRTGEKVFLECVQDMDHENMFWYRQDPGLGLRLIYFSYDVKMKEKGDIPEGYSVSREKKERFSLILESASTNQTSMYLCASSHDRNNQPQHFGDGTRLSIL.

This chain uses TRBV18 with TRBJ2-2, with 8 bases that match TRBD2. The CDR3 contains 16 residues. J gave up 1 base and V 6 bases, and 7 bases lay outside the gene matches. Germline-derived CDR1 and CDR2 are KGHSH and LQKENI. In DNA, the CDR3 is TGTGCCAGCTCCCCTACTAGCGGAGAGAACACCGGGGAGCTGTTTTTT. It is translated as CASSPTSGENTGELFF.

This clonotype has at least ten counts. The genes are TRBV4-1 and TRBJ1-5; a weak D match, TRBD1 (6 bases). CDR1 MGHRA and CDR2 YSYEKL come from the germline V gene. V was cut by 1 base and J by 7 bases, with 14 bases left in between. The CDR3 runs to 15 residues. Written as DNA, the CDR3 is TGCGCCAGCAGCCAAGGGGCGGACAGACAGCAGCCCCAGCATTTT. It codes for CASSQGADRQQPQHF.

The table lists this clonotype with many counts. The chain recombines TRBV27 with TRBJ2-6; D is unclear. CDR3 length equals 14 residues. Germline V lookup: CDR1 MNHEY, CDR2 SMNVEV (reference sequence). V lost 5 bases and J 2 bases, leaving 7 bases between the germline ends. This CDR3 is CASSPRTGANVLTF. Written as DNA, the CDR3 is TGTGCCAGCAGTCCCCGAACTGGGGCCAACGTCCTGACTTTC.

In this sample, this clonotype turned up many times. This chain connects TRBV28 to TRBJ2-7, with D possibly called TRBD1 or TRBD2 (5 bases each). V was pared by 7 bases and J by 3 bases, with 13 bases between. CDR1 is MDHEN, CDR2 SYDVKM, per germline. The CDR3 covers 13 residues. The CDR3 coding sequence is TGTGCCAGCAAGACCGGGACCTACTACGAGCAGTACTTC. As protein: CASKTGTYYEQYF.

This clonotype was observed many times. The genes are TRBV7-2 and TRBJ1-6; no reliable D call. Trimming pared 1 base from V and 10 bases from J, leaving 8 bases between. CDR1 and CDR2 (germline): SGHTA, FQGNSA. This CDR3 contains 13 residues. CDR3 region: CASSLDPLSPLHF. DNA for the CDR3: TGTGCCAGCAGCTTAGACCCTCTCTCACCCCTCCACTTT.

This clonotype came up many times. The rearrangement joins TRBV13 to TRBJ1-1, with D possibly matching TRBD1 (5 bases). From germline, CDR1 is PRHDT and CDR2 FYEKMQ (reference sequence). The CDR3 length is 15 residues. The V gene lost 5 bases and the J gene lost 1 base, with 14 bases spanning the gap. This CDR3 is CASSGGTETNTEAFF. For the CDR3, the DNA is TGTGCCAGCAGCGGGGGGACTGAGACGAACACTGAAGCTTTCTTT.

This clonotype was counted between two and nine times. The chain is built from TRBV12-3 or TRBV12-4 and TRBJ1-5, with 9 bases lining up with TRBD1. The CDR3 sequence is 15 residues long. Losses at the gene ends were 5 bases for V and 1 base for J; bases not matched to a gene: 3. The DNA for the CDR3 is TGTGCCAGCAGTGGGACAGGGTCAAGCAATCAGCCCCAGCATTTT. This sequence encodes CASSGTGSSNQPQHF.

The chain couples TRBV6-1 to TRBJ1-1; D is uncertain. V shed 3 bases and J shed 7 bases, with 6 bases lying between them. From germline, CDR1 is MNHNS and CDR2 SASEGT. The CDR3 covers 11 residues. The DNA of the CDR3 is TGTGCCAGCAGTGAGGGCCTTGAAGCTTTCTTT. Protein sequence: CASSEGLEAFF.

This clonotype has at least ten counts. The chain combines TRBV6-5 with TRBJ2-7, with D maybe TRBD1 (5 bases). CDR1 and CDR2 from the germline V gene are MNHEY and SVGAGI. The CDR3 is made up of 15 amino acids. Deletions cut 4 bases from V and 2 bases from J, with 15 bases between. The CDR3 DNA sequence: TGTGCCAGCAGTTCCTACGAAAGGGGAACCTACGAGCAGTACTTC. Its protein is CASSSYERGTYEQYF.

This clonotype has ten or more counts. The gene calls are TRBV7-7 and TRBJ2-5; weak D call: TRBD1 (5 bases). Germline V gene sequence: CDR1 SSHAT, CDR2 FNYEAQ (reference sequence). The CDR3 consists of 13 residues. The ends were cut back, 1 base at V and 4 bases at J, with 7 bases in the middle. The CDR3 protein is CASSLVGVETQYF. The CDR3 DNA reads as TGTGCCAGCAGCTTAGTAGGGGTAGAGACCCAGTACTTC.

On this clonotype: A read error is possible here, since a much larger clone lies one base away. The CDR3 is CASSEPGTQFNYGYTF. DNA for the CDR3: TGTGCCAGCAGTGAACCCGGGACACAATTCAACTATGGCTACACCTTC. The chain is built from TRBV6-1 and TRBJ1-2, with D possibly being TRBD1 (6 bases). CDR3 length equals 16 residues. Germline values: CDR1 MNHNS, CDR2 SASEGT. Between the trimmed V and J ends, which lost 2 bases and 2 bases, there was a span of 15 bases.

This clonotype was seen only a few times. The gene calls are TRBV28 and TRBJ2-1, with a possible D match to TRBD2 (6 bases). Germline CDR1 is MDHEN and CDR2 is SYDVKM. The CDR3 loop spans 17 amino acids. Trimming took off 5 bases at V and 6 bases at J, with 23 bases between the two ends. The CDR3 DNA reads TGTGCCAGCAGTCGCCACCCGGATTGGCGGGATGGCAATGAGCAGTTCTTC. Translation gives CASSRHPDWRDGNEQFF.

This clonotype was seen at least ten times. The CDR3 here is CASSLPGTGGPGYGYTF. Here the CDR3 DNA reads TGTGCCAGCAGCCTGCCGGGAACAGGGGGCCCAGGCTATGGCTACACCTTC. The V and J genes are TRBV11-1 and TRBJ1-2, with 9 bases fitting TRBD1. This CDR3 has 17 amino acids. J lost 4 bases, V lost 5 bases, and 14 bases had no gene match. The V gene's germline CDR1 is SGHAT and CDR2 FQDESV (reference sequence).

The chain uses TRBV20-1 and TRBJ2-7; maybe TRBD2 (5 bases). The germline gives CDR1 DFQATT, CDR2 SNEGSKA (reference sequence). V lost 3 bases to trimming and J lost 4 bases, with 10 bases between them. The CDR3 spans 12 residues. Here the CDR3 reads CSASRGEYEQYF. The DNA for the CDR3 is TGCAGTGCTAGCCGTGGGGAGTACGAGCAGTACTTC.

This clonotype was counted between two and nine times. The CDR3 region has the DNA TGCGCCAGCAGCTTGGATCGGCGAACTAACTATGGCTACACCTTC. This translates into CASSLDRRTNYGYTF. The V gene is TRBV5-1, the J gene TRBJ1-2; D gene unclear. V lost 0 bases and J 0 bases, leaving 9 bases between the germline ends. The CDR3 length is 15 residues. Per germline, CDR1 SGHRS and CDR2 YFSETQ.

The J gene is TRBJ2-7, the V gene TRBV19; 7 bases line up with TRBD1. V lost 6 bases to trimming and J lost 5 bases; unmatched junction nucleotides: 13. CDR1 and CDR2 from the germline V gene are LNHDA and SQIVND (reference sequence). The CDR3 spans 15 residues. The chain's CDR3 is CASSFGDRRDNEQYF. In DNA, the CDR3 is TGTGCCAGTAGCTTCGGGGACAGAAGGGATAACGAGCAGTACTTC.

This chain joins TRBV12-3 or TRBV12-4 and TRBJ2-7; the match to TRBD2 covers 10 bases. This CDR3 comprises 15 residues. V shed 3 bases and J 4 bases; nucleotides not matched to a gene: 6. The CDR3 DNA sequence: TGTGCCAGCAGTTTCATGGGACTAGCGTCTTACGAGCAGTACTTC. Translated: CASSFMGLASYEQYF.

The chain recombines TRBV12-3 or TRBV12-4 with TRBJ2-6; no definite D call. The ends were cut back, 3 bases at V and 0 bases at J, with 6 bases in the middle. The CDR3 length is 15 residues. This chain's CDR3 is CASSFSSSGANVLTF. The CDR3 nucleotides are TGTGCCAGCAGTTTCTCGTCCTCTGGGGCCAACGTCCTGACTTTC.

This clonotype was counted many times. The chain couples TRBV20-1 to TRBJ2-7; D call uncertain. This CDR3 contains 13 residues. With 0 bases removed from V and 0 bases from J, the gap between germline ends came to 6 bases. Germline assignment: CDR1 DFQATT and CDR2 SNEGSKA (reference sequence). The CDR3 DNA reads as TGCAGTGCTAGAGATATGGGCTCCTACGAGCAGTACTTC. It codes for CSARDMGSYEQYF.

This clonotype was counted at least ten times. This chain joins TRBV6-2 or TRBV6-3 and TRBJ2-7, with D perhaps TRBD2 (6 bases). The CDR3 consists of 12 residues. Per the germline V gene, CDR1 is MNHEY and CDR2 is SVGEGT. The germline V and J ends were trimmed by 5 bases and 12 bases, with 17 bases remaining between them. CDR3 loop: CASSHPGRLGYF. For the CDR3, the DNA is TGTGCCAGCAGTCATCCAGGGAGGTTGGGGTACTTC.

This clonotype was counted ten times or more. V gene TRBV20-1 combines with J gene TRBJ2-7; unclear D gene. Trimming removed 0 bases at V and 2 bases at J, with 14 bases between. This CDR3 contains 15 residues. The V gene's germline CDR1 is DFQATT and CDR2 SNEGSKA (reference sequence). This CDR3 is CSAREVRDPTYEQYF. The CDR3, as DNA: TGCAGTGCTAGAGAGGTCCGAGACCCAACCTACGAGCAGTACTTC.